A single T cell receptor (beta chain) is shown here with its context. Its matching antigen is unknown. This PCR relied on a set of 60 Vbeta primers and 13 Jbeta primers. Original data processing: Later analysis identified around 85 million unique TCR beta chains, approximately 10 million shared. The repertoire was sequenced with immunoSEQ multiplex PCR; TCRdb's copy has only in-frame clones and lacks some. The V and J calls and clone size are taken from that table; D and trimming were inferred from the DNA. The sample shows roughly 180,000 clones, roughly 80% of them seen only once. This sample was included in a study of cytomegalovirus exposure and HLA in healthy donors. General study results and limits: Donors belonging to an Asian-associated ancestry cluster reportedly showed fewer N-insertions in productive TCRs than the approximately 670-donor mean, according to what a later analysis found.

The clonotype originates from a male donor in good health and CMV-seronegative. Sequencing used PBMCs.

The CDR3 here is CASSPPGLAGPQYF. The CDR3 DNA reads as TGCGCCAGCAGCCCACCGGGACTAGCGGGTCCCCAGTACTTC. V and J are TRBV5-1 and TRBJ2-5, with TRBD2 matching over 12 bases. J lost 9 bases, V lost 4 bases, and 7 bases had no gene match. Germline assignment: CDR1 SGHRS and CDR2 YFSETQ. The CDR3 loop spans 14 amino acids.